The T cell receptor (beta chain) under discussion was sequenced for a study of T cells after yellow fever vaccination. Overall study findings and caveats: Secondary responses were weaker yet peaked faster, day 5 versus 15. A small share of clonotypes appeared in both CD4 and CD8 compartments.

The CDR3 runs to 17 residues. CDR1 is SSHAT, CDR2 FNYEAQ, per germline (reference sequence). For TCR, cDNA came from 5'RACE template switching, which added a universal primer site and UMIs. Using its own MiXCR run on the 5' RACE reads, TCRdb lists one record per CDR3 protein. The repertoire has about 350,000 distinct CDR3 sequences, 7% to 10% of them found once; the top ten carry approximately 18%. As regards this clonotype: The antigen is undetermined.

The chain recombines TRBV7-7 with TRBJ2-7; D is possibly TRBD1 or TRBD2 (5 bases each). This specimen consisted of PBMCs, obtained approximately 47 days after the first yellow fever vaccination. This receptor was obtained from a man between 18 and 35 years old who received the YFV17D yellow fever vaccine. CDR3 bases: TGTGCTAGCAGCTCCCAGGGACCCCCTTTAGCCTCCTACGAGCAGTACGTC. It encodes CASSSQGPPLASYEQYV.